Below, 2 T cell receptor beta chains from the same sample are listed, as sequenced in a study of T cell repertoires in cytomegalovirus infection (dated by TCRdb to between 2018 and 2020). TCRdb shows the sequencer as Illumina HiSeq 1500. TCRdb itself trimmed the public reads at Q25 with fastp, ran MiXCR and retained productive beta chains. Under each unique CDR3 protein, matching rows form one entry showing the most common genes and DNA. The sample table lists approximately 260,000 distinct CDR3 sequences, about 15% of them with a count of one. The biggest ten clones account for more than 45% of the sample. The sequenced material came from CD8+ T cells from PBMCs. The receptors shown here come from a human donor in good health (CMV status not recorded). Some clones in this sample may be carry-over from other donors' samples.

There are many counts of this clonotype. The chain recombines TRBV7-2 with TRBJ2-3; 14 bases fit TRBD2. With 5 bases clipped from V and 0 bases from J, the junction kept 7 bases outside the gene matches. The CDR3 is 18 residues long. The germline gives CDR1 SGHTA, CDR2 FQGNSA. The CDR3 loop reads CASSRIGLAGGSTDTQYF. The CDR3 nucleotides read TGTGCCAGCAGCCGAATCGGACTAGCGGGGGGCAGCACAGATACGCAGTATTTT.

CDR3 loop: CASSLRYRVGNQPQHF. The DNA of the CDR3 is TGTGCCAGCAGTCTACGATACAGGGTGGGCAATCAGCCCCAGCATTTT. The rearrangement uses TRBV12-3 or TRBV12-4 and TRBJ1-5; D might be TRBD1 (6 bases). The CDR3 is made up of 16 amino acids. Trimming took 5 bases from V and 2 from J, leaving 16 bases between them.